Each of the 5 T cell receptor beta chains below was sequenced from the same sample in a study of blood T cells in healthy people across ages. Through a sample-barcoded 5' primer and a J-beta primer mix, a second PCR was run for roughly 6 to 12 cycles. TCRdb re-called the 5' RACE reads through MiXCR, storing one row per CDR3 protein. The table includes about 1.8 million distinct CDR3 sequences, about 50% detected once. The specimen was blood. The receptors stem from a woman aged 40 to 49 in good health.

This clonotype appeared a single time. The rearrangement joins TRBV2 to TRBJ1-5; 10 bases map to TRBD1. Germline V lookup: CDR1 SNHLY, CDR2 FYNNEI. Germline trimming cut 7 bases from V and 5 bases from J; bases unmatched to any gene: 8. The CDR3 totals 15 residues. CDR3 region: CASTPRGQGYQPQHF. As DNA, the CDR3 is TGTGCCAGCACTCCGAGGGGACAGGGGTATCAGCCCCAGCATTTT.

The table lists this clonotype with a few counts. The chain links TRBV27 to TRBJ2-5, with 7 bases matching TRBD1. CDR1 is MNHEY and CDR2 is SMNVEV in the germline V gene (reference sequence). After removal of 3 bases from V and 5 bases from J, the junction contained 15 bases not matched to a gene. The CDR3 totals 17 residues. CDR3 DNA sequence: TGTGCCAGCAGTTTCCTAAGGACAGGCCGTTTGGGGGAGACCCAGTACTTC. Its protein is CASSFLRTGRLGETQYF.

This clonotype was seen a handful of times. CDR3 nucleotide sequence: TGCAGTGCTAGGGGCTTCCAGCGGAGGAGGGTGGGGGCCACAGATACGCAGTATTTT. Protein: CSARGFQRRRVGATDTQYF. The chain employs TRBV20-1 and TRBJ2-3; D is possibly TRBD1 or TRBD2 (6 bases each). Germline loops: CDR1 DFQATT, CDR2 SNEGSKA (reference sequence). The CDR3 has 19 amino acids. V was trimmed by 3 bases and J by 2 bases, leaving 27 bases between them.

The rearrangement uses TRBV6-1 and TRBJ2-5, with D perhaps being TRBD1 or TRBD2 (5 bases each). There are 17 residues in the CDR3. Germline V gives CDR1 MNHNS, CDR2 SASEGT. V lost 5 bases and J lost 2, with 21 bases in between. CDR3 in DNA: TGTGCCAGCAGTAAAAATCGCCGGGACGGATCGCAAGAGACCCAGTACTTC. Protein product: CASSKNRRDGSQETQYF.

A few counts support this clonotype. The rearrangement uses TRBV12-3 or TRBV12-4 and TRBJ2-7, with D uncertain. The V gene lost 4 bases and the J gene lost 3 bases, with 13 bases spanning the gap. The CDR3 consists of 14 residues. CDR3 DNA sequence: TGTGCCAGCAGTTCCAGACAAATACGCTACGAGCAGTACTTC. It yields the protein CASSSRQIRYEQYF.